One and the same sample provided the 15 T cell receptor beta chains below, sequenced in a study of CD8 T cells in ankylosing spondylitis. MiXCR was run by TCRdb on the 5' RACE reads, yielding one entry per CDR3 protein. Of approximately 250,000 distinct CDR3 sequences in the sample, around 8% were seen once. The sample taken for sequencing was blood, either unsorted or a sorted T cell fraction (not recorded which). Receptors originate from a female donor with ankylosing spondylitis or in good health (not recorded which).

This clonotype was picked up a small number of times. The chain carries TRBV6-2 or TRBV6-3 and TRBJ2-1, with D possibly being TRBD2 (6 bases). The CDR3 sequence is 16 residues long. With 0 bases removed from V and 7 bases from J, the gap between germline ends came to 16 bases. Germline V gene sequence: CDR1 MNHEY, CDR2 SVGEGT. The CDR3 coding sequence is TGTGCCAGCAGTTACTCTGGGCGGGATCCTAAGAATGAGCAGTTCTTC. It is translated as CASSYSGRDPKNEQFF.

This clonotype came up many times. V and J are TRBV19 and TRBJ1-5, with D unclear. The germline V gene has CDR1 LNHDA and CDR2 SQIVND (reference sequence). V was clipped by 3 bases and J by 7 bases, with 7 bases between them. The CDR3 has 12 residues. This CDR3 reads CASSIGLQPQHF. The CDR3 nucleotides are TGTGCCAGTAGTATTGGTCTACAGCCCCAGCATTTT.

At least ten counts were recorded for this clonotype. The V call is TRBV5-4, the J call TRBJ2-1; a possible D gene is TRBD2 (6 bases). CDR1 and CDR2 from the germline V gene are SGHNT and YYREEE (reference sequence). This CDR3 region has 15 residues. The V gene lost 2 bases and the J gene lost 0 bases, with 9 bases spanning the gap. The CDR3: CASSFGGGSYNEQFF. CDR3 DNA: TGTGCCAGCAGCTTTGGGGGAGGCTCCTACAATGAGCAGTTCTTC.

This clonotype was recorded at least ten times. V is TRBV4-3 and J is TRBJ2-7; D perhaps matches TRBD1 (5 bases). This CDR3 region has 13 residues. Trimming shortened V by 2 bases and J by 6 bases, and 11 bases separated the two germline ends. Germline V gene lookup returns CDR1 LGHNA and CDR2 YSLEER. The CDR3 region has the DNA TGCGCCAGCAGCCAAACGACAGTTCTCGAGCAGTACTTC. It codes for CASSQTTVLEQYF.

There are many counts of this clonotype. This sequence joins TRBV6-2 or TRBV6-3 and TRBJ2-1, with D uncertain. The CDR3 has 12 amino acids. Germline CDR1 reads MNHEY; CDR2 reads SVGEGT. V lost 5 bases and J 12 bases, leaving 14 bases between the germline ends. CDR3 region: CASSTRGVGQFF. CDR3 in DNA: TGTGCCAGCAGTACACGTGGTGTAGGGCAGTTCTTC.

This chain links TRBV7-9 with TRBJ2-7; no clear D gene. Trimming removed 0 bases at V and 0 bases at J, with 6 bases between. The CDR3 is 14 amino acids. Per germline, CDR1 SEHNR and CDR2 FQNEAQ (reference sequence). DNA for the CDR3: TGTGCCAGCAGCTTAGCGGCAGACTCCTACGAGCAGTACTTC. It is translated as CASSLAADSYEQYF.

This clonotype was recorded at least ten times. This chain joins TRBV29-1 and TRBJ2-7; no reliable D call. Trimming stripped 4 bases from V and 5 bases from J, with 15 bases between. Looked up from germline, CDR1 is SQVTM and CDR2 is ANQGSEA. There are 13 residues in the CDR3. CDR3: CSVGSLLLHEQYF. The CDR3 DNA follows: TGCAGCGTTGGCAGCCTTCTTCTCCACGAGCAGTACTTC.

This clonotype was seen many times. The gene calls are TRBV11-2 and TRBJ2-1; D is possibly TRBD2 (7 bases). This CDR3 spans 17 amino acids. V was cut by 2 bases and J by 0 bases, with 14 bases left in between. Germline CDR1 reads SGHAT; CDR2 reads FQNNGV. CDR3 region: CASSLRGGTSSYNEQFF. The CDR3 region has the DNA TGTGCCAGCAGCTTAAGGGGGGGGACCAGCTCCTACAATGAGCAGTTCTTC.

This clonotype showed up many times. The chain is built from TRBV7-2 and TRBJ1-1; D remains ambiguous. CDR1 and CDR2 from the germline V gene are SGHTA and FQGNSA. The CDR3 is 13 residues long. Trimming shortened V by 4 bases and J by 1 base, and 7 bases separated the two germline ends. The DNA for the CDR3 is TGTGCCAGCAGCTCGCTGGGGAACACTGAAGCTTTCTTT. Its translation: CASSSLGNTEAFF.

This clonotype has a count of ten or more. This chain uses TRBV20-1 with TRBJ2-1, with 8 positions matching TRBD1. V lost 0 bases and J lost 9; bases outside the gene matches: 13. The CDR3 length is 16 residues. Germline lookup yields CDR1 DFQATT and CDR2 SNEGSKA (reference sequence). The chain's CDR3 is CSARDPGQGLSGEQFF. The CDR3 DNA follows: TGCAGTGCTAGAGACCCAGGACAGGGTCTTAGCGGTGAGCAGTTCTTC.

This clonotype showed up many times. The genes are TRBV6-2 or TRBV6-3 and TRBJ2-1, with 7 bases identical to TRBD2. V lost 4 bases, J lost 12 bases, and 6 bases stayed unmatched. CDR1 MNHEY and CDR2 SVGEGT come from the germline V gene. The CDR3 is 12 amino acids. DNA of the CDR3: TGTGCCAGCAGTTTACGGACTAGAAGGCAGTTCTTC. It is translated as CASSLRTRRQFF.

This clonotype showed up many times. The chain employs TRBV6-2 or TRBV6-3 and TRBJ1-5; 7 bases line up with TRBD1. Germline V gives CDR1 MNHEY, CDR2 SVGEGT. CDR3 length: 15 residues. After removal of 0 bases from V and 3 bases from J, the junction contained 2 bases not matched to a gene. This chain's CDR3 is CASSYSRGPNQPQHF. The CDR3 DNA sequence: TGTGCCAGCAGTTACTCGAGGGGGCCCAATCAGCCCCAGCATTTT.

This clonotype was seen repeatedly, ten times or more. The chain uses TRBV20-1 and TRBJ2-2; D is possibly TRBD2 (6 bases). V shed 2 bases and J shed 3 bases, with 10 bases lying between them. CDR1 DFQATT and CDR2 SNEGSKA come from the germline V gene (reference sequence). The CDR3 loop spans 14 amino acids. The CDR3 is CSARPGTYTGELFF. The DNA for the CDR3 is TGCAGTGCTAGACCCGGGACTTACACCGGGGAGCTGTTTTTT.

This clonotype was observed many times. CDR3 coding DNA: TGTGCCACCAGTGTCCGGAACAGGGGTCGAGCCAAAAACATTCAGTACTTC. It specifies CATSVRNRGRAKNIQYF. V usage is TRBV24-1 and J usage is TRBJ2-4; 7 nucleotides align to TRBD1. Germline CDR1 and CDR2: KGHDR and SFDVKD. The length of the CDR3 is 17 residues. V was pared by 5 bases and J by 0 bases, with 9 bases of the junction left unmatched.

The sample holds many counts of this clonotype. The V gene is TRBV4-1, the J gene TRBJ1-1; D perhaps matches TRBD1 (6 bases). CDR3 length: 16 residues. CDR1 MGHRA and CDR2 YSYEKL come from the germline V gene. The V end was cut by 3 bases, the J end by 5 bases, with 19 bases between. The chain's CDR3 is CASSHRGQGSVTEAFF. CDR3 sequence (DNA): TGCGCCAGCAGCCACCGAGGGCAGGGGAGTGTGACTGAAGCTTTCTTT.